This T cell receptor beta chain was captured by sequencing in a study of TET2 disruption in CD19-targeted CAR T cells. As for treatment: autologous CTL019 cells: CD19 CAR with 4-1BB and CD3 zeta domains. The CD19 CAR included TCR zeta plus 4-1BB costimulatory signaling. T cells for CTL019 manufacturing were collected from peripheral blood by leukapheresis. CDR1 SQVTM and CDR2 ANQGSEA come from the germline V gene. CDR3 length equals 13 residues. Trimming removed 6 bases from V and 2 bases from J, with 13 bases in between. Remarks on this clone: No antigen is known for it. The CDR3 is cut off 3 residues early in the read; its end comes from the germline J gene. Other DNA variants within this sample encode the same CDR3.

Here immunoSEQ multiplex PCR was the method, and the copy in TCRdb shows in-frame clones only, minus some. The ten top clones account for 1.5% to 2%, within a sample of more than 25,000 clones. The input for sequencing was CD8- CAR+ T cells sorted from cultured blood T cells, taken for CD19 CAR T cell therapy. Subset reported: CD8-negative CAR-positive T cells from the infusion product. The origin of this receptor is a man between 65 and 80 years old with chronic lymphocytic leukemia. The chain carries TRBV29-1 and TRBJ1-2, with D perhaps TRBD1 (6 bases). CDR3 loop: CSVSTGGNYGYTF. CDR3 DNA, as far as it was read: TGCAGCGTATCGACAGGAGGGAACTATGGC.